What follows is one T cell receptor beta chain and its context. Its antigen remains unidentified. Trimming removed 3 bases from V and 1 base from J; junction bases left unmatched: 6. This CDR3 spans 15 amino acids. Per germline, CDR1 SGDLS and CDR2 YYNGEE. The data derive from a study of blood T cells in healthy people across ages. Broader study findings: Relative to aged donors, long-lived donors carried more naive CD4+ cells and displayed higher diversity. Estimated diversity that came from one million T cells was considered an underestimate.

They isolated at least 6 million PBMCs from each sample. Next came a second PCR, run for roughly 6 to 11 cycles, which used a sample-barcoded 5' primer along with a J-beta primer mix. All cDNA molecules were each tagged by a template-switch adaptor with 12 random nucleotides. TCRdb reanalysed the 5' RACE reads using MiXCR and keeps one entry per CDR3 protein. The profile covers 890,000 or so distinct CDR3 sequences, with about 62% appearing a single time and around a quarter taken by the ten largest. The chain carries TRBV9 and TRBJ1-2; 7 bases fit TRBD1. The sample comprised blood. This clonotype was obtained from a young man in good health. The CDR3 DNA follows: TGTGCCAGCAGCGCCGGGACAGATTTTAACTATGGCTACACCTTC. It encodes CASSAGTDFNYGYTF.